The clone carrying this T cell receptor beta chain has only a few counts. Its antigen is not known. This entry is derived from a study of T cell repertoires in cytomegalovirus infection. TCRdb used MiXCR to reprocess the reads, holding one entry per CDR3 protein. The sample lists 830,000 or so distinct CDR3 sequences, 30% to 35% occurring once. This CDR3 is built from 15 residues. CDR1 is SEHNR and CDR2 is FQNEAQ in the germline V gene (reference sequence). V shed 5 bases and J shed 2 bases, with 13 bases lying between them. The V and J genes are TRBV7-9 and TRBJ2-4; no firm D call. The source of this sequence is a human donor in good health (CMV status not recorded). Some clones in this sample may be carry-over from other donors' samples. The material sequenced was cultured CD8+ T cells from PBMCs, taken from culture after CMV antigen stimulation. CDR3 nucleotides: TGTGCCAGCAGCGGCGAGGCTAGATCCAAAAACATTCAGTACTTC. Translated, it gives CASSGEARSKNIQYF. Together with reference TRBV7-9 and TRBJ2-4, the CDR3 gives the full variable domain: DTGVSQNPRHKITKRGQNVTFRCDPISEHNRLYWYRQTLGQGPEFLTYFQNEAQLEKSRLLSDRFSAERPKGSFSTLEIQRTEQGDSAMYLCASSGEARSKNIQYFGAGTRLSVL.